This T cell receptor (beta chain) was profiled in a study of CD8+CD57+ T cells in acquired aplastic anemia. Study in general: Read counts for CD4+ cells (from healthy donors) averaged about 10.8 million.

Profiling that covered TCR beta VDJ and CDR3 relied on genomic DNA as its template. TCRdb recomputed calls from the reads with MiXCR, one row per CDR3 protein. In the table there are some 240,000 distinct CDR3 sequences, about 37% of which are singletons. This clonotype has just a few counts. V was pared by 6 bases and J by 2 bases, with 5 bases between. Germline values: CDR1 LNHDA, CDR2 SQIVND (reference sequence). This CDR3 spans 13 amino acids. The chain joins TRBV19 to TRBJ2-6; no clear D. The receptor was isolated from a human donor in good health, serving as a control. The sequenced sample was sorted CD4+, CD8+, or CD8+CD57+ T cells (not recorded which) from PBMCs. The CDR3 protein is CASSVTGANVLTF. The CDR3 bases are TGTGCCAGTAGCGTCACTGGGGCCAACGTCCTGACTTTC. The full variable domain, with the rest looked up from reference TRBV19 and TRBJ2-6, is DGGITQSPKYLFRKEGQNVTLSCEQNLNHDAMYWYRQDPGQGLRLIYYSQIVNDFQKGDIAEGYSVSREKKESFPLTVTSAQKNPTAFYLCASSVTGANVLTFGAGSRLTVL.